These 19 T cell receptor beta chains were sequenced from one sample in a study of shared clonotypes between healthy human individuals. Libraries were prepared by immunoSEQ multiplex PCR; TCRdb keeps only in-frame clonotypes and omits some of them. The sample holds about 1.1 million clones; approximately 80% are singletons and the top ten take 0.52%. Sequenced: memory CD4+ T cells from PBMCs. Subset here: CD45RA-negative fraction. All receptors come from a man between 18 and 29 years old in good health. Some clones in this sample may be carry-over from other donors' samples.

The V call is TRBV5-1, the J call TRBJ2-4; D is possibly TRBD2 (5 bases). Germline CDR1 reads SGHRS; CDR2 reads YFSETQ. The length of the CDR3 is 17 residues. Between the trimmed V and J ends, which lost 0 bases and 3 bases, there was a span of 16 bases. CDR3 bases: TGCGCCAGCAGCTTGGGGACGGTCGAGGGCTACAAAAACATTCAGTACTTC. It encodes CASSLGTVEGYKNIQYF.

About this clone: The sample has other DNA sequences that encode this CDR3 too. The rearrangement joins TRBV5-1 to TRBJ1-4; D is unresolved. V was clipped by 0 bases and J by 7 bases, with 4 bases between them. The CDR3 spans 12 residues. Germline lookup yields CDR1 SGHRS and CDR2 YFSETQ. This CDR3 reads CASSLAGEKLFF. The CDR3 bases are TGCGCCAGCAGCTTGGCCGGTGAAAAACTGTTTTTT.

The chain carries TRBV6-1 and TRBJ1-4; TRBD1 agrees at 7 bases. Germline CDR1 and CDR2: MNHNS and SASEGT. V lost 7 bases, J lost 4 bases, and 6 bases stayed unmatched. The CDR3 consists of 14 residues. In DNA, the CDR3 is TGTGCCAGCATCGAGGGGGCAGATAATGAAAAACTGTTTTTT. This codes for CASIEGADNEKLFF.

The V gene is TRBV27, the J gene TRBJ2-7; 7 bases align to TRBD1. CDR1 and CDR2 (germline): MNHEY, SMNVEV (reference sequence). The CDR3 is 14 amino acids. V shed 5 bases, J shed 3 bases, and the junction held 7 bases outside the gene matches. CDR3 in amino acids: CASSRQGDLYEQYF. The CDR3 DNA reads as TGTGCCAGCAGTCGCCAGGGGGACCTCTACGAGCAGTACTTC.

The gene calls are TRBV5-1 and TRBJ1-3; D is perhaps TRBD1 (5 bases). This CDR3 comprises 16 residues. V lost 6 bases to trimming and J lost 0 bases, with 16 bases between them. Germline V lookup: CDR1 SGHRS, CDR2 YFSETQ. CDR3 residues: CASTRGPSNSGNTIYF. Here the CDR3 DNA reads TGCGCCAGCACTAGGGGACCGTCGAACTCTGGAAACACCATATATTTT.

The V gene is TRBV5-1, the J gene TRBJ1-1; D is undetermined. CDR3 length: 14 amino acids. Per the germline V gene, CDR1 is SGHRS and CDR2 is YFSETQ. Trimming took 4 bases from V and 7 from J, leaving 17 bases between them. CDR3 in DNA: TGCGCCAGCAGCCTAGACGGCGGTGGGCGTGAAGCTTTCTTT. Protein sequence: CASSLDGGGREAFF.

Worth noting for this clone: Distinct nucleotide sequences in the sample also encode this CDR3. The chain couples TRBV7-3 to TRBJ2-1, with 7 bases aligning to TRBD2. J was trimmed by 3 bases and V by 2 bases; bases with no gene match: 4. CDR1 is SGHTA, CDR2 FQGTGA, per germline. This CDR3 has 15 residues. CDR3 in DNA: TGTGCCAGCAGCTTAGGTGGCGGGAGCTACAATGAGCAGTTCTTC. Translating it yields CASSLGGGSYNEQFF. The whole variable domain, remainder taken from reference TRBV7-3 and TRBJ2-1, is GAGVSQTPSNKVTEKGKYVELRCDPISGHTALYWYRQSLGQGPEFLIYFQGTGAADDSGLPNDRFFAVRPEGSVSTLKIQRTERGDSAVYLCASSLGGGSYNEQFFGPGTRLTVL.

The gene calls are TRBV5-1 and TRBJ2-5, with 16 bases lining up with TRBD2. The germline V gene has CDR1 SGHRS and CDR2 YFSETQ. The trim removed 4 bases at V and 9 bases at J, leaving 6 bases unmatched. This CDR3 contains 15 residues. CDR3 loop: CASSLPGLAGGAQYF. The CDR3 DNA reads TGCGCCAGCAGCCTGCCGGGACTAGCGGGAGGGGCCCAGTACTTC.

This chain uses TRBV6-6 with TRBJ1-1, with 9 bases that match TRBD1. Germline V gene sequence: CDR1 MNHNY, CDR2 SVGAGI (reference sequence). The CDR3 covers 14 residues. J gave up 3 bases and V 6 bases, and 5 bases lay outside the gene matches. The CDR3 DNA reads TGTGCCAGCAGGCAACAGGGGGCCTACACTGAAGCTTTCTTT. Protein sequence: CASRQQGAYTEAFF.

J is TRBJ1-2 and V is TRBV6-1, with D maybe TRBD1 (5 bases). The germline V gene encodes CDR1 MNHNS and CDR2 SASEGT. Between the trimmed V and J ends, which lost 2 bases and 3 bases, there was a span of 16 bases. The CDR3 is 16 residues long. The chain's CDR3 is CASSEFGARGDYGYTF. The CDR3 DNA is TGTGCCAGCAGTGAATTTGGGGCCCGAGGAGACTATGGCTACACCTTC.

CDR3 DNA sequence: TGTGCCAGCAGCTTATCCCAGGCCCCTTCTTTGTACTTC. Translated: CASSLSQAPSLYF. The chain carries TRBV7-9 and TRBJ2-4; no firm D call. Germline CDR1 SEHNR, CDR2 FQNEAQ (reference sequence). Trimming pared 2 bases from V and 15 bases from J, leaving 17 bases between. The CDR3 length is 13 residues.

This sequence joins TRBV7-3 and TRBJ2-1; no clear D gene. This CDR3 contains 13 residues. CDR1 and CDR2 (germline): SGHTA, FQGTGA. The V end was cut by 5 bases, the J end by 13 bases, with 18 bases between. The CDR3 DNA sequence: TGTGCCAGCAGCCTCCACTGGAGCGAAATTCAGTTCTTC. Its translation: CASSLHWSEIQFF.

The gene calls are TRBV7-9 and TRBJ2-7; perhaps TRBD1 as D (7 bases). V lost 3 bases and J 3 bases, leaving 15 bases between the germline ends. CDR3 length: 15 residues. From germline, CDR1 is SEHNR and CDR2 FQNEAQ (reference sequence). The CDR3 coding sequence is TGTGCCAGCAGCTTCGGGGCAGGGGGGAACTACGAGCAGTACTTC. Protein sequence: CASSFGAGGNYEQYF.

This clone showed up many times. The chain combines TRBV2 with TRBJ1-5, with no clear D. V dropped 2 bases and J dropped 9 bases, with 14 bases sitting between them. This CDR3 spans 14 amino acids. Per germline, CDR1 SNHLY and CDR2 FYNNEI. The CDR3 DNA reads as TGTGCCAGCAGTGAATTGAACGGGGTGGGGCCCCAGCATTTT. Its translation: CASSELNGVGPQHF.

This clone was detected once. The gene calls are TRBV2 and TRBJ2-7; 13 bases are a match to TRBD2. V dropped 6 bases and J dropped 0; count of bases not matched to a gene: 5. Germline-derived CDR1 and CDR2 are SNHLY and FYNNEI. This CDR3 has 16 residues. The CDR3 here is CASRIGLAGVSYEQYF. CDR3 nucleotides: TGTGCCAGCAGAATCGGACTAGCGGGGGTCTCCTACGAGCAGTACTTC.

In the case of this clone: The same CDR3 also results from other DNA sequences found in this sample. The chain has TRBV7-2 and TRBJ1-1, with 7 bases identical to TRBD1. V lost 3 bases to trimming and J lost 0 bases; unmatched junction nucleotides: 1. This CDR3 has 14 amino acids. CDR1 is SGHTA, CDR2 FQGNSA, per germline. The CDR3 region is CASSLGTVNTEAFF. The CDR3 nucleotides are TGTGCCAGCAGCTTGGGGACAGTGAACACTGAAGCTTTCTTT. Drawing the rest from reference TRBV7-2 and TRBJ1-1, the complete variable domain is GAGVSQSPSNKVTEKGKDVELRCDPISGHTALYWYRQSLGQGLEFLIYFQGNSAPDKSGLPSDRFSAERTGGSVSTLTIQRTQQEDSAVYLCASSLGTVNTEAFFGQGTRLTVV.

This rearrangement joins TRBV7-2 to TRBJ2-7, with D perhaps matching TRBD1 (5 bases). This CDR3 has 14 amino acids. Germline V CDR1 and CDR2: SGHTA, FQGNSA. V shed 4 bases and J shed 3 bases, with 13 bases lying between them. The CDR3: CASSSRQILYEQYF. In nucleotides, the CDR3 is TGTGCCAGCAGCTCCCGACAGATTCTCTACGAGCAGTACTTC.

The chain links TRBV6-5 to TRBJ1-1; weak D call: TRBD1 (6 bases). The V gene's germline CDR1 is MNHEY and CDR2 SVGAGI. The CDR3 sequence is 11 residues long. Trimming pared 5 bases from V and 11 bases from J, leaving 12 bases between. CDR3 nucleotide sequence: TGTGCCAGCAGTCCTGGACAGTCGGCTTTCTTT. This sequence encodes CASSPGQSAFF.

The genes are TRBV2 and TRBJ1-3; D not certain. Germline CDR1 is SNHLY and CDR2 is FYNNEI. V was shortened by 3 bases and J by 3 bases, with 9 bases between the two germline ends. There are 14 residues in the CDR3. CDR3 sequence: CASSETPYGNTIYF. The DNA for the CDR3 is TGTGCCAGCAGTGAGACGCCATATGGAAACACCATATATTTT.